Listed here are 17 T cell receptor beta chains from one sample, sequenced in a study of T cells in pancreatic ductal adenocarcinoma. Clones were sequenced by immunoSEQ multiplex PCR, and TCRdb holds only the in-frame ones, with some missing. Here the sample spans approximately 16,000 clones, approximately 89% being singletons. Selected pancreatic ductal adenocarcinoma patients had undergone surgery without neoadjuvant therapy. The specimen sequenced was PBMCs. The receptors derive from a human donor with pancreatic ductal adenocarcinoma.

The J gene is TRBJ2-5, the V gene TRBV6-6; 8 bases line up with TRBD2. CDR3 size: 13 residues. Germline assignment: CDR1 MNHNY and CDR2 SVGAGI (reference sequence). With 8 bases clipped from V and 1 base from J, the junction kept 3 bases outside the gene matches. The CDR3 reads CASRGGFQETQYF. The CDR3 bases are TGTGCCAGCCGCGGGGGGTTCCAAGAGACCCAGTACTTC.

V and J are TRBV4-3 and TRBJ2-1; D not resolved. Germline V gives CDR1 LGHNA, CDR2 YSLEER. Trimming took 0 bases from V and 5 from J, leaving 14 bases between them. This CDR3 is 16 amino acids long. The CDR3 nucleotides read TGCGCCAGCAGCCAAGATCCTCAGGCCCCCCACAATGAGCAGTTCTTC. Its translation: CASSQDPQAPHNEQFF.

This rearrangement joins TRBV19 to TRBJ1-1, with D perhaps matching TRBD1 (5 bases). In germline, CDR1 is LNHDA, CDR2 SQIVND (reference sequence). Between the trimmed V and J ends, which lost 7 bases and 1 base, there was a span of 10 bases. The CDR3 spans 13 residues. The CDR3 sequence is CASTGRGNTEAFF. CDR3 sequence (DNA): TGTGCCAGTACAGGGAGGGGGAACACTGAAGCTTTCTTT.

V is TRBV6-6 and J is TRBJ2-7; D may match TRBD1 or TRBD2 (5 bases each). The CDR3 consists of 16 residues. Trimming shortened V by 1 base and J by 5 bases, and 18 bases separated the two germline ends. Germline CDR1 is MNHNY and CDR2 is SVGAGI (reference sequence). The CDR3 loop is CASSYLGSRGADEQYF. The CDR3 DNA is TGTGCCAGCAGTTACTTGGGTTCGAGGGGCGCGGACGAGCAGTACTTC.

The gene calls are TRBV5-1 and TRBJ2-2; possibly TRBD2 for D (5 bases). V lost 0 bases and J 2 bases, leaving 11 bases between the germline ends. Germline CDR1 is SGHRS and CDR2 is YFSETQ. CDR3 length: 16 amino acids. The CDR3 reads CASSLAKDLNTGELFF. The CDR3 DNA reads as TGCGCCAGCAGCTTGGCCAAGGACTTAAACACCGGGGAGCTGTTTTTT.

V usage is TRBV9 and J usage is TRBJ2-2; perhaps TRBD1 as D (6 bases). The CDR3 totals 16 residues. Per germline, CDR1 SGDLS and CDR2 YYNGEE. Trimming took 3 bases from V and 6 from J, leaving 18 bases between them. The CDR3 region has the DNA TGTGCCAGCAGCGCAAGAATCAGGGGCTTCCCCGGGGAGCTGTTTTTT. Amino acids: CASSARIRGFPGELFF. The full variable domain, its missing parts supplied by reference TRBV9 and TRBJ2-2, is DSGVTQTPKHLITATGQRVTLRCSPRSGDLSVYWYQQSLDQGLQFLIQYYNGEERAKGNILERFSAQQFPDLHSELNLSSLELGDSALYFCASSARIRGFPGELFFGEGSRLTVL.

This chain links TRBV19 with TRBJ1-2, with 7 bases aligning to TRBD1. This CDR3 has 14 amino acids. Germline-derived CDR1 and CDR2 are LNHDA and SQIVND (reference sequence). The ends lost 10 bases at V and 8 bases at J; junction bases unmatched: 16. The CDR3 nucleotides read TGTGCCACCGATGGGAAGGGGGCGCCTTACGGCTACACCTTC. Translating gives CATDGKGAPYGYTF.

This clone was observed once. The rearrangement uses TRBV7-9 and TRBJ2-5, with TRBD2 as a possible D gene (7 bases). Per the germline V gene, CDR1 is SEHNR and CDR2 is FQNEAQ (reference sequence). The V end lost 5 bases, the J end lost 4 bases, and 11 bases lay between the germline ends. This CDR3 has 13 residues. The DNA for the CDR3 is TGTGCCAGCAGCCCCGGGGGGCCAGAGACCCAGTACTTC. Amino acids: CASSPGGPETQYF.

The chain has TRBV7-6 and TRBJ2-1, with no clear D. Per germline, CDR1 SGHVS and CDR2 FNYEAQ. The CDR3 has 15 residues. V was trimmed by 5 bases and J by 0 bases, leaving 11 bases between them. The CDR3 region has the DNA TGTGCCAGCAGCGTCCTTTTTGGCTCCTACAATGAGCAGTTCTTC. It codes for CASSVLFGSYNEQFF.

V and J are TRBV18 and TRBJ1-2; no clear D gene. With 3 bases removed from V and 6 bases from J, the gap between germline ends came to 32 bases. Germline CDR1 reads KGHSH; CDR2 reads LQKENI. The CDR3 extends over 20 amino acids. CDR3 coding DNA: TGTGCCAGCTCACCCCTAAAAGGGTGGGGTCCTTCAGGACCTTCCCATGGCTACACCTTC. This gives the protein CASSPLKGWGPSGPSHGYTF.

The chain couples TRBV2 to TRBJ2-2; D is possibly TRBD2 (5 bases). Trimming shortened V by 1 base and J by 4 bases, and 10 bases separated the two germline ends. The CDR3 sequence is 15 residues long. The germline V gene has CDR1 SNHLY and CDR2 FYNNEI. The CDR3 here is CASSEVRAGTGELFF. In DNA, the CDR3 is TGTGCCAGCAGTGAAGTACGTGCGGGCACCGGGGAGCTGTTTTTT.

The chain uses TRBV18 and TRBJ2-6; D possibly corresponds to TRBD2 (6 bases). CDR1 is KGHSH, CDR2 LQKENI, per germline. Trimming cost V 0 bases and J 0 bases, with 9 bases left between them. The CDR3 is 17 amino acids. In DNA form, the CDR3 reads TGTGCCAGCTCACCACCGGAGGGGCCCTCTGGGGCCAACGTCCTGACTTTC. Encoded protein: CASSPPEGPSGANVLTF.

The chain is built from TRBV7-3 and TRBJ2-3; possibly TRBD1 or TRBD2 for D (5 bases each). Between the trimmed V and J ends, which lost 0 bases and 4 bases, there was a span of 8 bases. The CDR3 runs to 14 residues. CDR1 is SGHTA and CDR2 is FQGTGA in the germline V gene. The CDR3 sequence: CASSLTGGSDTQYF. The CDR3 bases are TGTGCCAGCAGCTTAACTGGGGGATCAGATACGCAGTATTTT.

Remarks on this clone: The CDR3 carries no conserved terminal phenylalanine or tryptophan, so it likely arises from a read error. It is unclear where the CDR3 begins or ends on the DNA, so no DNA is shown, and the CDR3 is as TCRdb lists it. The CDR3 region is CASSELRQGAETV. The chain carries TRBV2 and TRBJ1-1; the table's TRBD1 call for D was not verified on the DNA. The CDR3 has 13 residues if both end residues are counted. CDR1 is SNHLY and CDR2 is FYNNEI in the germline V gene.

This chain joins TRBV25-1 and TRBJ1-2; TRBD1 matches 7 bases. J was trimmed by 0 bases and V by 4 bases; bases with no gene match: 8. Germline assignment: CDR1 MGHDK and CDR2 SYGVNS. The CDR3 spans 16 residues. In DNA form, the CDR3 reads TGTGCCAGCAGTGGCCTCGGGACAGCGACTAACTATGGCTACACCTTC. Protein sequence: CASSGLGTATNYGYTF.

The genes are TRBV7-9 and TRBJ2-7, with 11 bases fitting TRBD1. Germline CDR1 is SEHNR and CDR2 is FQNEAQ (reference sequence). Trimming removed 2 bases from V and 3 bases from J; junction bases left unmatched: 6. The CDR3 has 16 residues. CDR3 residues: CASSLPPGQGGYEQYF. CDR3 coding DNA: TGTGCCAGCAGCTTACCTCCGGGACAGGGGGGCTACGAGCAGTACTTC.

The rearrangement uses TRBV5-1 and TRBJ1-1; weak D call: TRBD1 (6 bases). CDR3 size: 16 residues. The germline V and J ends were trimmed by 8 bases and 0 bases, with 20 bases remaining between them. CDR1 and CDR2 from the germline V gene are SGHRS and YFSETQ. Here the CDR3 DNA reads TGCGCCAGTAGAACGGGCAGGGGACTCATGAACACTGAAGCTTTCTTT. This codes for CASRTGRGLMNTEAFF.